Presented here are 3 T cell receptor beta chains from one specimen sequenced in a study of human T cells and chemical hapten exposure. Indicated time point: pre-sensitization, week 0. The sample's treatment: therapeutic diphenylcyclopropenone sensitization with weekly scalp DPC. Via MiXCR, TCRdb re-called the RACE reads, giving one row per CDR3 protein. The table includes roughly 380,000 distinct CDR3 sequences, roughly 4.6% detected once. Sample: whole blood, taken in connection with sensitization to the hapten diphenylcyclopropenone (DPC). These receptors all come from a woman between 50 and 59 years old with alopecia areata. Some clones in this sample may be carry-over from other donors' samples.

This clonotype showed up just a few times. The chain joins TRBV20-1 to TRBJ2-2; the D is unclear. V gave up 4 bases and J gave up 3 bases, with 6 bases separating them. The CDR3 has 12 amino acids. From germline, CDR1 is DFQATT and CDR2 SNEGSKA (reference sequence). This chain's CDR3 is CSATRDTGELFF. For the CDR3, the DNA is TGCAGTGCTACCCGTGACACCGGGGAGCTGTTTTTT.

This clonotype occurred a few times. This sequence joins TRBV6-2 or TRBV6-3 and TRBJ1-5, with a possible D match to TRBD1 (5 bases). The V and J ends lost 6 bases and 4 bases respectively, with 13 bases between them. Germline values: CDR1 MNHEY, CDR2 SVGEGT. The CDR3 spans 14 residues. CDR3 sequence: CASSGGDGNQPQHF. The CDR3 region has the DNA TGTGCCAGCAGCGGGGGGGACGGTAATCAGCCCCAGCATTTT.

This clonotype showed up many times. CDR3 nucleotide sequence: TGTGCCTGGAGCCGGACAGGGTGGACAGATACGCAGTATTTT. This encodes CAWSRTGWTDTQYF. The chain links TRBV30 to TRBJ2-3; 8 positions match TRBD1. The germline CDR1 and CDR2 sequences are GTSNPN and SVGIG (reference sequence). V shed 3 bases, J shed 3 bases, and the junction held 5 bases outside the gene matches. This CDR3 is built from 14 residues.